These T cell receptor beta chains were read from a single sample in a study of cytomegalovirus exposure and HLA in healthy donors. The data were produced by immunoSEQ multiplex PCR, yet TCRdb's version contains in-frame clones alone and is incomplete. Here the sample spans about 120,000 clones, 74% being singletons. Sequencing input: PBMCs. These receptors were taken from a human donor in good health. Each CDR3 is given with its conserved first and last residue. Fields, in order: D gene, J gene, clone size, CDR3 length, V gene, CDR3 DNA, CDR3 protein. The D gene is left open where the match is weak. Size is omitted from some rows. Given values are once, few, many or a class for expanded clones.

NA | TRBJ2-5 | NA | 15 | TRBV6-1 | TGTGCCAGCAGTGAAGCGTCGAACTTTGGAGGGACCCAGTACTTC | CASSEASNFGGTQYF
TRBD1 | TRBJ2-2 | NA | 16 | TRBV9 | TGTGCCAGCAGCGTAGAAGGTCGGGACAGGACCGGGGAGCTGTTTTTT | CASSVEGRDRTGELFF
TRBD1 | TRBJ2-5 | few | 14 | TRBV6-5 | TGTGCCAGCAAACGGGACAGGGGGTCGCCGGCCCAGTACTTC | CASKRDRGSPAQYF
NA | TRBJ1-1 | few | 15 | TRBV2 | TGTGCCAGCAGGGCAGGGGCCGGTAGGAACACTGAAGCTTTCTTT | CASRAGAGRNTEAFF
NA | TRBJ2-7 | NA | 13 | TRBV2 | TGTGCCAGCATCCCAGGTAGCTCCTACGAGCAGTACTTC | CASIPGSSYEQYF
NA | TRBJ1-1 | NA | 13 | TRBV5-4 | TGTGCCAGCAGCTTGGTACGACAGCCGGAAGCTTTCTTT | CASSLVRQPEAFF
TRBD2 | TRBJ2-3 | NA | 14 | TRBV6-4 | TGTGCCAGCTCCTTAAGCGGGAGATTTGATACGCAGTATTTT | CASSLSGRFDTQYF
NA | TRBJ1-1 | NA | 14 | TRBV5-4 | TGTGCCAGCAGCTTTAGGGGGTTGAACACTGAAGCTTTCTTT | CASSFRGLNTEAFF
NA | TRBJ1-6 | NA | 13 | TRBV5-1 | TGCGCCAGCAGCCCCGACAGTAATTCACCCCTCCACTTT | CASSPDSNSPLHF
NA | TRBJ1-2 | NA | 14 | TRBV21-1 | TGTGCCAGCAGCAAAGAGGGAGGGTACTATGGCTACACCTTC | CASSKEGGYYGYTF
NA | TRBJ1-5 | once | 15 | TRBV6-1 | TGTGCCAGCAGTTCCCACGGGGATATCAATCAGCCCCAGCATTTT | CASSSHGDINQPQHF
NA | TRBJ1-1 | NA | 13 | TRBV6-1 | TGTGCCAGCCGCCCGGCAGCGGGGACTGAAGCTTTCTTT | CASRPAAGTEAFF
TRBD1 | TRBJ2-7 | NA | 18 | TRBV5-1 | TGCGCCAGCAGCTGGGCCGGGACAGGGGGACCGTGGTCCTACGAGCAGTACTTC | CASSWAGTGGPWSYEQYF
TRBD1 | TRBJ2-2 | NA | 15 | TRBV7-9 | TGTGCCAGCAGTTTTGGACAGGGTCGAACCGGGGAGCTGTTTTTT | CASSFGQGRTGELFF
NA | TRBJ1-5 | NA | 16 | TRBV15 | TGTGCCACCAGCAGAGGGGACTTCGATAGCAATCAGCCCCAGCATTTT | CATSRGDFDSNQPQHF
NA | TRBJ2-2 | NA | 14 | TRBV30 | TGTGCCTGGAGTAAACGGGGAAGCACCGGGGAGCTGTTTTTT | CAWSKRGSTGELFF
NA | TRBJ1-2 | NA | 13 | TRBV7-2 | TGTGCCAGCAGCTTGGGGCATGGATATGGCTACACCTTC | CASSLGHGYGYTF
NA | TRBJ1-2 | NA | 11 | TRBV19 | TGTGCCAGTAGCAGGGGCCTCGGCTACACCTTC | CASSRGLGYTF
TRBD2 | TRBJ2-1 | NA | 14 | TRBV6-5 | TGTGCCAGCAGTTACGGCCAGGGAGGGAATGAGCAGTTCTTC | CASSYGQGGNEQFF
NA | TRBJ2-3 | NA | 12 | TRBV30 | TGTGCCTGGGAGGTGGGGAGTGATACGCAGTATTTT | CAWEVGSDTQYF
NA | TRBJ2-5 | NA | 13 | TRBV18 | TGTGCCAGCTCACAAACCCTAGGAGAGACCCAGTACTTC | CASSQTLGETQYF